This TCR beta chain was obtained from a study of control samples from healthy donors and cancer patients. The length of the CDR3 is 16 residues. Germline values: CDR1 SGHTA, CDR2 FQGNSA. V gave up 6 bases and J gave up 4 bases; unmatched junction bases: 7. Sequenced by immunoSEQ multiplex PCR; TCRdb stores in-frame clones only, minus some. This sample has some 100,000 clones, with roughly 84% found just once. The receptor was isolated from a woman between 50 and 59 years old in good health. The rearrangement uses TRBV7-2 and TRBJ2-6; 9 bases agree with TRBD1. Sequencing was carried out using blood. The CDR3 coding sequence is TGTGCCAGCAGTCCCGGGACAGGGAAGGGGGCCAACGTCCTGACTTTC. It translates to CASSPGTGKGANVLTF.